This is a list of T cell receptor beta chains from one sample in a study of T cell repertoires in cytomegalovirus infection. Using its own MiXCR run on the reads, TCRdb lists one record per CDR3 protein. The sample comprises about 150,000 distinct CDR3 sequences, around a quarter of which are singletons, and roughly 9.8% rests with the top ten. Sequencing was performed on PBMCs. Every receptor here comes from a human donor in good health (CMV status not recorded). Some clones in this sample may be carry-over from other donors' samples. Each CDR3 is given with its conserved first and last residue. The D gene is left open where the match is weak. Clone size, where shown, is once, few, many, or a class for clones that have expanded.

clone size,J gene,D gene,V gene,CDR3 protein,CDR3 DNA
NA,TRBJ2-7,NA,TRBV5-5,CASSFSGAKNYEQYF,TGTGCCAGCAGCTTTTCAGGGGCGAAGAACTACGAGCAGTACTTC
NA,TRBJ2-1,NA,TRBV5-6,CASSLGVGFNEQFF,TGTGCCAGCAGCTTGGGGGTCGGATTCAATGAGCAGTTCTTC
many,TRBJ1-2,TRBD1,TRBV12-3/TRBV12-4,CASSLTGVNYGYTF,TGTGCCAGCAGTTTAACAGGGGTAAACTATGGCTACACCTTC
few,TRBJ1-2,NA,TRBV19,CASTPELSGYGYTF,TGTGCCAGTACGCCCGAGCTATCGGGTTATGGCTACACCTTC
many,TRBJ1-1,NA,TRBV7-9,CASRKTGKNTEAFF,TGTGCCAGCAGGAAAACAGGGAAGAACACTGAAGCTTTCTTT
few,TRBJ1-5,NA,TRBV5-1,CASSPDGVSNQPQHF,TGCGCCAGCAGCCCTGACGGGGTTAGCAATCAGCCCCAGCATTTT
many,TRBJ2-3,TRBD2,TRBV7-2,CASSPESGRAVFTQYF,TGTGCCAGCAGCCCAGAGAGCGGGAGGGCCGTCTTTACGCAGTATTTT
many,TRBJ1-5,TRBD1,TRBV7-9,CASSLVTGGNSNQPQHF,TGTGCCAGCAGCTTAGTAACAGGGGGCAATAGCAATCAGCCCCAGCATTTT
NA,TRBJ1-4,NA,TRBV28,CASSLSGGREKLFF,TGTGCCAGCAGTTTATCTGGGGGGCGTGAAAAACTGTTTTTT
many,TRBJ2-1,TRBD2,TRBV14,CASSQFGLADNEQFF,TGTGCCAGCAGCCAATTTGGACTAGCGGACAATGAGCAGTTCTTC
few,TRBJ2-7,NA,TRBV12-3/TRBV12-4,CASSFKVGGWGEQYF,TGTGCCAGCAGTTTTAAGGTGGGGGGCTGGGGCGAGCAGTACTTC
NA,TRBJ1-5,TRBD1,TRBV19,CASKATRTGDNQPQHF,TGTGCCAGTAAAGCCACCAGGACAGGGGACAATCAGCCCCAGCATTTT
NA,TRBJ2-3,TRBD2,TRBV20-1,CSAAKGRGTDTQYF,TGCAGTGCTGCTAAAGGGAGGGGCACAGATACGCAGTATTTT
NA,TRBJ2-1,TRBD2,TRBV7-2,CASSLDRLAGGGSNEQFF,TGTGCCAGCAGCTTAGACCGACTAGCGGGGGGGGGGAGTAATGAGCAGTTCTTC
NA,TRBJ1-5,NA,TRBV12-3/TRBV12-4,CASSLDQANQPQHF,TGTGCCAGCAGTTTAGATCAGGCCAATCAGCCCCAGCATTTT
many,TRBJ2-7,TRBD1,TRBV6-2/TRBV6-3,CATTGGSSYEQYF,TGTGCCACTACAGGGGGCTCCTCCTACGAGCAGTACTTC
many,TRBJ1-1,NA,TRBV6-5,CASSWDQTNTEAFF,TGTGCCAGCAGCTGGGACCAGACGAACACTGAAGCTTTCTTT
NA,TRBJ2-5,NA,TRBV20-1,CSALRGSQETQYF,TGCAGTGCTCTTCGGGGGAGCCAAGAGACCCAGTACTTC
few,TRBJ2-3,NA,TRBV27,CASSFIDSDTQYF,TGTGCCAGCAGTTTCATCGACTCAGATACGCAGTATTTT
NA,TRBJ1-4,NA,TRBV20-1,CSTYIGGVNEKLFF,TGCAGTACCTATATAGGGGGAGTTAATGAAAAACTGTTTTTT
NA,TRBJ2-3,TRBD1,TRBV5-1,CASSLRDSSTDTQYF,TGCGCCAGCAGCTTGCGGGACAGCAGCACAGATACGCAGTATTTT
few,TRBJ2-5,TRBD1,TRBV29-1,CSVVVSEDRGTETQYF,TGCAGCGTTGTGGTGTCAGAGGACAGGGGAACAGAGACCCAGTACTTC
few,TRBJ1-4,NA,TRBV14,CASSQGGTSQEKLFF,TGTGCCAGCAGCCAAGGGGGGACGAGCCAAGAAAAACTGTTTTTT
few,TRBJ2-6,NA,TRBV6-8,CASSYSKTSGANVLTF,TGTGCCAGCAGTTACTCGAAGACCTCTGGGGCCAACGTCCTGACTTTC
NA,TRBJ2-1,NA,TRBV20-1,CSAPLAEANNEQFF,TGCAGTGCCCCACTAGCCGAGGCTAACAATGAGCAGTTCTTC
many,TRBJ2-7,TRBD2,TRBV7-6,CASSLASGSSYEQYF,TGTGCCAGCAGCTTAGCTAGCGGGAGCTCCTACGAGCAGTACTTC
NA,TRBJ1-1,NA,TRBV9,CASSVVFQGMNTEAFF,TGTGCCAGCAGCGTAGTTTTCCAGGGGATGAACACTGAAGCTTTCTTT
NA,TRBJ1-6,NA,TRBV7-9,CASSLAGRSPLHF,TGTGCCAGCAGCTTAGCGGGACGCTCACCCCTCCACTTT
NA,TRBJ2-1,NA,TRBV15,CATSRDFATDSYNEQFF,TGTGCCACCAGCAGAGATTTTGCAACAGATTCCTACAATGAGCAGTTCTTC
NA,TRBJ1-2,TRBD1,TRBV2,CASSAVTGGTGYTF,TGTGCCAGCAGTGCAGTGACAGGGGGCACTGGCTACACCTTC
NA,TRBJ1-5,NA,TRBV19,CASSMYSGNGNQPQHF,TGTGCCAGTAGTATGTATTCCGGGAACGGCAATCAGCCCCAGCATTTT